A single T cell receptor (beta chain) is shown here with its context. Its recognized antigen is unknown. No much larger clone exists at a distance of one base, and base qualities are not known. The data originate from a study of T cells after yellow fever vaccination (dated by TCRdb to the late 2010s). A note on the overall study: Libraries from fractions with low cell numbers were prepared with the SMART-Seq v4 Ultra Low Input RNA kit. Bulk TCR alpha and beta repertoires were sequenced longitudinally to track T-cell clones before and after primary and booster YFV17D yellow fever vaccination. The cohort comprised two healthy male donors, one aged 18 to 29 and one aged 30 to 40 years. Bulk PBMC replicates and cell subsets were isolated from blood drawn at multiple timepoints before and after both primary and secondary immunization.

What this sample's treatment or condition label stands for: live attenuated yellow fever vaccine strain. Two biological replicates of bulk PBMCs were collected at each blood-draw timepoint. A standard Ficoll-Paque protocol was used to isolate PBMCs from peripheral blood. RNA was extracted with TriZol from bulk PBMCs, CD4 and CD8 fractions, and dextramer-positive and dextramer-negative fractions. Study-level results and caveats: A small fraction of clonotypes showed up in both the CD4 and CD8 compartments, probably as a result of convergent recombination. Compared with the primary T-cell response, the secondary T-cell response was faster but weaker, reaching its peak on day 5 rather than on day 15. Computational filtering was needed because FACS-sorted repertoires could contain abundant contaminating clonotypes from the bulk population. Most clones expanded after primary vaccination (almost 97% of CD4 and around 88% of CD8) were re-detected after the booster, suggesting that broad memory maintenance occurred. Because the study included only a couple of donors, the extent to which the findings can be generalized is limited.

TCR cDNA was synthesized by 5'RACE template switching, through which a universal primer site and unique molecular identifiers were introduced. Priming for cDNA synthesis came from both the TCR alpha and TCR beta constant segments. Library amplification used two PCR steps, and the second PCR step added sample barcodes and sequencing adapters. Libraries were sequenced on Illumina HiSeq 2500 (2x100 bp) or NovaSeq (2x150 bp). Under the source paper's analysis protocol: MIGEC handled demultiplexing of reads and collapsing into UMI consensus sequences, while MiXCR performed V(D)J alignment. Using edgeR on replicate PBMC samples, clonotypes were called vaccine-responding if FDR was below 0.01 and the log2 fold change was above 5 up to day 15. Each bulk clonotype received a CD4 or CD8 identity based on whether the sequenced CD4 or CD8 repertoire contained that clonotype at higher abundance. The raw public reads went through TCRdb reprocessing: fastp at Q25, MiXCR clone calling, in-frame beta chains kept. Merged by CDR3 protein, the rows form single entries marked with the most common genes and DNA. Clone size and V and J calls follow TCRdb, not the original study. The sample includes 250,000 to 350,000 distinct CDR3 sequences, with 6.8% observed a single time. Around 17% of the sample goes to the ten largest clones.

The receptor comes from a young man who received the YFV17D yellow fever vaccine. The sample here was PBMCs, taken about 41 days after the first yellow fever vaccination.

The bases are TGCGCCAGCAGCCAAGAAGGTGAGACACCCTACAATGAGCAGTTCTTC. Its amino acids are CASSQEGETPYNEQFF. The chain is assembled from TRBV4-3 and TRBJ2-1, with no reliable assignment of the D segment. CDR1 and CDR2 are drawn from the germline V gene: LGHNA, YSLEER. From the cysteine through the phenylalanine, the CDR3 covers 16 amino acids. The entry retains the CDR3 DNA only, 48 bases that are in frame from base 1. V loses 0 bases, J loses 2 bases, and the germline ends lie 11 bases apart.